This entry is about one TCR beta chain. What this receptor recognizes is not known. There are no base qualities to consult, and no much larger clone falls within one base. The data were taken from a study of T cell repertoires in ileal Crohn's disease (dated by TCRdb to the late 2010s). The study in broad terms: Median disease duration was approximately 8.3 years, and 35% to 40% of patients were identified as active smokers at the time of surgery. Surgery was performed for a complication in all patients, with stricturing disease in roughly 60% and penetrating disease in approximately 40%. Postoperative therapy was given to about half of the patients, with thiopurines administered to about ten patients and anti-TNF agents administered to under 20 patients. TCR repertoire analysis was performed in a few dozen Crohn's disease patients drawn from a prospective multicentre cohort. The study was conducted in parallel with a multicentre cohort that was designed to identify predictors of early endoscopic recurrence following ileocolonic resection. A Rutgeerts score higher than i0 was the definition used for endoscopic postoperative recurrence. A total of around 150 mucosal samples from roughly 60 patients were sequenced, collected from several sites on the surgical specimen as well as at postoperative endoscopy. What the authors observed across the whole study: Mucosal CD4 and CD8 T cells were sorted and sequenced only in a subgroup of patients, whose size was not stated. Higher percentages of high-frequency clones at the time of surgery were linked to endoscopic recurrence, and every patient with clonality above 26.8% (18/57) had recurrence. Patients who were active smokers at surgery had a significantly higher proportion of clonal expansions than non-smokers (about 25% vs 20%, p=0.02). More high-frequency clones were carried by sorted CD8 T cells than by CD4 T cells, suggesting that mucosal expansions were mainly CD8.

Eligible patients were adults with ileal or ileocolonic Crohn's disease who had an indication for ileocolonic resection. Before DNA extraction, whole ileal mucosal biopsies were kept frozen at -80 degrees C. A TRizol-based method was used to extract genomic DNA from the frozen whole biopsies, and the DNA was quantified with a NanoDrop 2000 spectrophotometer. The germline V gene specifies LGHNA as CDR1 and YNFKEQ as CDR2. From its cysteine to its phenylalanine, the CDR3 spans 15 amino acids. Here the CDR3 DNA is all that survives: 45 bases in frame from base 1. Deletion took 0 bases off V and 2 bases off J, with a span of 8 bases between the germline ends. For commercial TCRB immunosequencing, around 0.5 micrograms of biopsy DNA were submitted for each sample. Adaptive Biotechnology amplified CDR3 regions from genomic DNA with a two-step multiplex PCR that controlled for amplification bias. Primers covering every V and J gene segment were used in the first PCR, while barcodes and Illumina adapters were added in the second PCR. CDR3 libraries were sequenced on an Illumina instrument. The authors' pipeline ran thus. Analysis combined the vendor-provided pipelines with custom analysis of raw data in R/Bioconductor under R version 3.3.0. Clonality, which ranges from 0 to 1, was calculated as the inverse of the normalised Shannon entropy across all productive clones. High-frequency clones were defined as the share of the repertoire taken up by the top 100 clones, keeping only clones that passed a 95% confidence test. The Simpson index measured repertoire diversity, and the Morisita-Horn index measured overlap between samples. TCRdb took over this immuneACCESS table, retaining in-frame rearrangements with V and J assigned. Such tables are incomplete; in checked studies, under half of the missing clones stem from an unresolved V gene, and the remainder is unexplained. V and J calls plus clone size are reproduced from that table; the DNA served to infer D and trimming. This sample lists approximately 27,000 clones; 80% to 85% were detected once. Roughly 5.7% of the sample goes to the ten largest clones.

This TCR was recovered from an adult with Crohn's disease. Sequencing used ileal tissue. The chain is made from TRBV4-2 and TRBJ1-5, with the D gene uncertain. The sequenced DNA: TGTGCCAGCAGCCAAGATGGGGAGGGCAATCAGCCCCAGCATTTT. Translated, this gives CASSQDGEGNQPQHF.